This T cell receptor beta chain came from a study of shared clonotypes between healthy human individuals. Whole-study results and caveats: Collection of samples was limited to blood; tissue repertoires likely differ.

Generated by immunoSEQ multiplex PCR, the TCRdb table keeps only in-frame clones and is missing some. The data show fewer than 1.8 million clones, with approximately 98.5% seen just once and approximately 0.4% held by the top ten. The donors, healthy adults who were HIV-negative, had experienced no recent acute infections or vaccinations. The study separated CD4+ cells into CD45RA+ naive and CD45RA-negative memory subsets. As to this clone: What it recognizes is unknown.

This CDR3 has 15 amino acids. The V and J ends lost 6 bases and 0 bases respectively, with 11 bases between them. Germline CDR1 is KGHSH and CDR2 is LQKENI. V and J are TRBV18 and TRBJ2-2; D gene unclear. This TCR was sampled from a man aged 25-40 years in good health. The specimen was naive CD4+ T cells sorted from blood. Subset defined: CD45RA+ positively selected. CDR3 bases: TGTGCCAGCTCTACCCGCGGAGCGAACACCGGGGAGCTGTTTTTT. Amino acids: CASSTRGANTGELFF.